These 24 T cell receptor beta chains were sequenced from one sample in a study of cytomegalovirus exposure and HLA in healthy donors. The PCR employed 60 Vbeta primers together with 13 Jbeta primers. Sequencing used immunoSEQ multiplex PCR; TCRdb keeps in-frame clones, though not all of them. The table records about 140,000 clones, approximately 60% of them present only once. Sequenced sample: PBMCs. These receptor sequences come from a human donor in good health.

The rearrangement links TRBV2 to TRBJ2-3, with 8 bases identical to TRBD2. After removal of 3 bases from V and 9 bases from J, the junction contained 5 bases not matched to a gene. The CDR3 is 13 amino acids. Germline loops: CDR1 SNHLY, CDR2 FYNNEI. CDR3 residues: CASSETGGDTQYF. For the CDR3, the DNA is TGTGCCAGCAGTGAGACGGGGGGGGACACGCAGTATTTT.

The V call is TRBV7-3, the J call TRBJ2-3; D is ambiguous. V lost 1 base and J 0 bases, leaving 8 bases between the germline ends. CDR1 SGHTA and CDR2 FQGTGA come from the germline V gene. The CDR3 sequence is 15 residues long. The CDR3 DNA sequence: TGTGCCAGCAGCTTAAGGGCAGCTAGCACAGATACGCAGTATTTT. Its translation: CASSLRAASTDTQYF.

J is TRBJ1-5 and V is TRBV19; a possible D gene is TRBD1 (5 bases). This CDR3 spans 15 amino acids. Trimming took off 5 bases at V and 0 bases at J, with 11 bases between the two ends. CDR1 is LNHDA and CDR2 is SQIVND in the germline V gene (reference sequence). For the CDR3, the DNA is TGTGCCAGTAGTCGTCGGGGGGATAGCAATCAGCCCCAGCATTTT. Its protein is CASSRRGDSNQPQHF.

V usage is TRBV18 and J usage is TRBJ2-2; 7 nucleotides line up with TRBD2. There are 17 residues in the CDR3. Germline loops: CDR1 KGHSH, CDR2 LQKENI. J gave up 1 base and V 6 bases, and 11 bases lay outside the gene matches. Written as DNA, the CDR3 is TGTGCCAGCTCGGATGAACTAGCGCCCAGGAACACCGGGGAGCTGTTTTTT. Its translation is CASSDELAPRNTGELFF.

This clone was picked up a small number of times. This chain links TRBV5-1 with TRBJ2-7, with 7 positions matching TRBD2. The CDR3 runs 14 residues. V lost 5 bases to trimming and J lost 0 bases; unmatched junction nucleotides: 5. Germline V gene lookup returns CDR1 SGHRS and CDR2 YFSETQ. The chain's CDR3 is CASRRLAASYEQYF. In nucleotides, the CDR3 is TGCGCCAGCAGACGGCTAGCGGCCTCCTACGAGCAGTACTTC.

The genes are TRBV29-1 and TRBJ2-7, with 11 positions matching TRBD1. The CDR3 consists of 15 residues. The V gene's germline CDR1 is SQVTM and CDR2 ANQGSEA. The V and J ends lost 7 bases and 2 bases, in that order; junction bases with no gene match: 10. DNA for the CDR3: TGCAGCGCAACGGACAGGGGGCCCTTAACCTACGAGCAGTACTTC. Translating gives CSATDRGPLTYEQYF.

The chain carries TRBV2 and TRBJ1-4; TRBD1 matches at 8 bases. The germline gives CDR1 SNHLY, CDR2 FYNNEI. V shed 6 bases, J shed 4 bases, and the junction held 7 bases outside the gene matches. The CDR3 is made up of 15 amino acids. The CDR3 DNA follows: TGTGCCAGCAGCGCGACAGGGGCCGTTAATGAAAAACTGTTTTTT. Translating it yields CASSATGAVNEKLFF.

This clone was observed a handful of times. The rearrangement joins TRBV19 to TRBJ1-4, with D possibly being TRBD1 (5 bases). The V and J ends lost 4 bases and 4 bases respectively, with 10 bases between them. Germline V CDR1 and CDR2: LNHDA, SQIVND (reference sequence). The CDR3 consists of 14 residues. The CDR3 sequence is CASSTRQFNEKLFF. The CDR3 nucleotides read TGTGCCAGTAGTACTAGACAGTTTAATGAAAAACTGTTTTTT.

The chain recombines TRBV7-3 with TRBJ2-4, with 9 bases matching TRBD1. Trimming removed 10 bases from V and 0 bases from J; junction bases left unmatched: 13. The CDR3 totals 17 residues. CDR1 and CDR2 (germline): SGHTA, FQGTGA. In nucleotides, the CDR3 is TGTGCCACCGCCGGGACAGGGTTTCTTTCAGCCAAAAACATTCAGTACTTC. It yields the protein CATAGTGFLSAKNIQYF.

Of note for this clone: The conserved phenylalanine or tryptophan normally closing the CDR3 is absent here, so this likely arose from a read error. The chain is built from TRBV6-5 and TRBJ1-5; possibly TRBD1 for D (6 bases). CDR1 is MNHEY and CDR2 is SVGAGI in the germline V gene. The V gene lost 6 bases and the J gene lost 0 bases, with 12 bases spanning the gap. This CDR3 has 15 amino acids. CDR3 protein: CASRRTEYSNQPQHL. The CDR3 coding sequence is TGTGCCAGCAGGCGGACAGAATATAGCAATCAGCCCCAGCATTTG.

The rearrangement uses TRBV27 and TRBJ1-4, with D maybe TRBD1 (6 bases). This CDR3 is 14 amino acids long. Trimming took 3 bases from V and 8 from J, leaving 13 bases between them. Germline CDR1 MNHEY, CDR2 SMNVEV (reference sequence). CDR3 sequence reads: CASSFSGVGEKLFF. The CDR3 DNA sequence: TGTGCCAGCAGTTTTTCAGGGGTTGGGGAAAAACTGTTTTTT.

The genes are TRBV7-9 and TRBJ2-7; 9 nucleotides match TRBD1. J was trimmed by 4 bases and V by 2 bases; bases with no gene match: 3. Germline CDR1 reads SEHNR; CDR2 reads FQNEAQ (reference sequence). This CDR3 has 14 residues. The chain's CDR3 is CASSLRDRAYEQYF. The CDR3 DNA is TGTGCCAGCAGCTTACGGGACAGGGCGTACGAGCAGTACTTC.

This clone was detected once. The chain combines TRBV5-1 with TRBJ1-5; unclear D gene. The ends were cut back, 3 bases at V and 5 bases at J, with 15 bases in the middle. The CDR3 is 15 amino acids. Germline V lookup: CDR1 SGHRS, CDR2 YFSETQ. CDR3 coding DNA: TGCGCCAGCAGCTCCCAGTATGGAAGCGATCAGCCCCAGCATTTT. Protein: CASSSQYGSDQPQHF. Variable domain in full (rest from reference TRBV5-1 and TRBJ1-5): KAGVTQTPRYLIKTRGQQVTLSCSPISGHRSVSWYQQTPGQGLQFLFEYFSETQRNKGNFPGRFSGRQFSNSRSEMNVSTLELGDSALYLCASSSQYGSDQPQHFGDGTRLSIL.

This clone was found a few times. J is TRBJ2-5 and V is TRBV9, with a weak D call TRBD2 (6 bases). V was trimmed by 0 bases and J by 2 bases, leaving 14 bases between them. This CDR3 comprises 16 residues. Germline assignment: CDR1 SGDLS and CDR2 YYNGEE. The CDR3: CASSVGISGSQETQYF. The CDR3 DNA reads as TGTGCCAGCAGCGTAGGAATTAGCGGATCACAAGAGACCCAGTACTTC. The whole variable domain, filled in from reference TRBV9 and TRBJ2-5, reads DSGVTQTPKHLITATGQRVTLRCSPRSGDLSVYWYQQSLDQGLQFLIQYYNGEERAKGNILERFSAQQFPDLHSELNLSSLELGDSALYFCASSVGISGSQETQYFGPGTRLLVL.

J is TRBJ2-5 and V is TRBV7-9; 11 nucleotides line up with TRBD2. CDR1 SEHNR and CDR2 FQNEAQ come from the germline V gene (reference sequence). The CDR3 runs to 16 residues. V was clipped by 5 bases and J by 6 bases; unmatched bases: 11. CDR3 region: CASSLRSASGRKTQYF. As DNA, the CDR3 is TGTGCCAGCAGCCTCCGAAGCGCTAGCGGGAGGAAGACCCAGTACTTC.

This clone has just a few counts. The V gene is TRBV5-1, the J gene TRBJ2-7; D is perhaps TRBD1 (5 bases). CDR1 SGHRS and CDR2 YFSETQ come from the germline V gene. The length of the CDR3 is 13 residues. V was clipped by 1 base and J by 5 bases, with 10 bases between them. The CDR3 coding sequence is TGCGCCAGCAGCTTGTCCAGGGCCGACGAGCAGTACTTC. Amino acids: CASSLSRADEQYF.

V and J are TRBV5-4 and TRBJ1-1, with a tentative D call TRBD1 (5 bases). The CDR3 covers 15 residues. V was trimmed by 4 bases and J by 1 base, leaving 14 bases between them. Germline CDR1 and CDR2: SGHNT and YYREEE (reference sequence). The CDR3 DNA sequence: TGTGCCAGCAGCCCTCGTCGGGGGGGGAACACTGAAGCTTTCTTT. Amino acids: CASSPRRGGNTEAFF.

The J gene is TRBJ2-1, the V gene TRBV5-6, with 10 bases matching TRBD2. Germline lookup yields CDR1 SGHDT and CDR2 YYEEEE. The CDR3 totals 15 residues. V shed 0 bases, J shed 6 bases, and the junction held 3 bases outside the gene matches. The CDR3: CASSLVPSGSNEQFF. CDR3 bases: TGTGCCAGCAGCTTGGTGCCTAGCGGGAGCAATGAGCAGTTCTTC.

This clone appeared once. The chain has TRBV28 and TRBJ1-1; weak D call: TRBD1 (6 bases). This CDR3 region has 16 residues. Germline V gives CDR1 MDHEN, CDR2 SYDVKM. Between the trimmed V and J ends, which lost 5 bases and 4 bases, there was a span of 20 bases. The CDR3 spells CASSPSRGQSSTEAFF. The CDR3, as DNA: TGTGCCAGCAGTCCCTCGAGGGGACAAAGTTCCACTGAAGCTTTCTTT. Looking up the rest from reference TRBV28 and TRBJ1-1 gives the full variable domain: DVKVTQSSRYLVKRTGEKVFLECVQDMDHENMFWYRQDPGLGLRLIYFSYDVKMKEKGDIPEGYSVSREKKERFSLILESASTNQTSMYLCASSPSRGQSSTEAFFGQGTRLTVV.

This chain uses TRBV12-2 with TRBJ2-7; the table's D call, TRBD1, was not checked against the DNA. TRBV12-2 is a pseudogene segment. This CDR3 spans 17 amino acids. In DNA form, the CDR3 reads TGTGCAAGTCGCTGCGATCGAAGGGGACAGGGAGCCTACGAGCAGTACTTC. Its translation is CASRCDRRGQGAYEQYF.

V usage is TRBV18 and J usage is TRBJ1-1; D is perhaps TRBD1 (6 bases). CDR3 length: 12 amino acids. Trimming left V 2 bases short and J 8 bases short, with 9 bases between. Germline V gene lookup returns CDR1 KGHSH and CDR2 LQKENI. The CDR3 loop is CASSPITGEAFF. CDR3 sequence (DNA): TGTGCCAGCTCACCAATAACAGGGGAAGCTTTCTTT.

The gene calls are TRBV10-3 and TRBJ1-2; no reliable D call. Trimming cost V 2 bases and J 3 bases, with 4 bases left between them. The CDR3 has 12 residues. CDR1 and CDR2 (germline): ENHRY, SYGVKD. The CDR3 here is CAISESDYGYTF. For the CDR3, the DNA is TGTGCCATCAGTGAGAGCGACTATGGCTACACCTTC.

This clone came up once. The chain employs TRBV6-4 and TRBJ1-1; 7 bases are a match to TRBD1. With 6 bases clipped from V and 6 bases from J, the junction kept 7 bases outside the gene matches. Per the germline V gene, CDR1 is MRHNA and CDR2 is SNTAGT. This CDR3 has 13 residues. CDR3 coding DNA: TGTGCCAGCAGCAGGGACAGTCTGGCTGAAGCTTTCTTT. Its protein product is CASSRDSLAEAFF.

V is TRBV7-2 and J is TRBJ2-2; tentatively, D is TRBD1 (6 bases). Trimming took 5 bases from V and 1 from J, leaving 14 bases between them. CDR1 is SGHTA, CDR2 FQGNSA, per germline. The CDR3 extends over 16 amino acids. CDR3 nucleotides: TGTGCCAGCAGCATTCGACAGGCCCAGAACACCGGGGAGCTGTTTTTT. This translates into CASSIRQAQNTGELFF.